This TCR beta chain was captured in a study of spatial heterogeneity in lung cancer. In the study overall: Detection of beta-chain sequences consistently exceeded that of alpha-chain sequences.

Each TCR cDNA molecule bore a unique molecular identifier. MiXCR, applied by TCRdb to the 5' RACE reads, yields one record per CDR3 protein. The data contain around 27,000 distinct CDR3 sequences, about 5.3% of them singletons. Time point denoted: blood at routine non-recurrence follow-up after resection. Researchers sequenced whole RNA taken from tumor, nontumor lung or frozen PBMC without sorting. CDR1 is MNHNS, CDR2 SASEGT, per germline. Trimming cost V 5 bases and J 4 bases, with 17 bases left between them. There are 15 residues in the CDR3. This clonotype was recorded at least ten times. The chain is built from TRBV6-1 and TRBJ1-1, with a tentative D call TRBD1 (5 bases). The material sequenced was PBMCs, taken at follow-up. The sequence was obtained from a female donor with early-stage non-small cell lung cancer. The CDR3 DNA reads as TGTGCCAGCAGTCGCGGGGCAGGGTTGTCCACTGAAGCTTTCTTT. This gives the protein CASSRGAGLSTEAFF.